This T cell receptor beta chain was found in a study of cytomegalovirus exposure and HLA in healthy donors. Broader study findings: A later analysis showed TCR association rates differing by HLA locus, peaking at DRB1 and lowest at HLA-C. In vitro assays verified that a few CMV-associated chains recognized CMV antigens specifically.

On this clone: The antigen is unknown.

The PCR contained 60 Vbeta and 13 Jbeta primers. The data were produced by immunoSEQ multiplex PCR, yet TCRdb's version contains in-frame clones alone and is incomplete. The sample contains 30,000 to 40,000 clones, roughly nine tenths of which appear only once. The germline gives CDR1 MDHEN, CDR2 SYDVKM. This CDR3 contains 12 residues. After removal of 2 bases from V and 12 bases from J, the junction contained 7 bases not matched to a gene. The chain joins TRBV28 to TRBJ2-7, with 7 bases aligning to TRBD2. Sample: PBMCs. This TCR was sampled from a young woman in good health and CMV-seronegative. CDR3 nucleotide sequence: TGTGCCAGCAGTTTACCGAGGGGAGGGACGTACTTC. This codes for CASSLPRGGTYF.